A selection of T cell receptor beta chains follows, all from one sample in a study of blood T cell repertoires in COVID-19. Generated by immunoSEQ multiplex PCR, the TCRdb table keeps only in-frame clones and is missing some. The top ten clones hold approximately 0.3% of a sample with just over 650,000 clones, about 90% of them seen once. Sequenced: peripheral blood. The receptors derive from a woman in her late teens or twenties with acute or convalescent COVID-19. The CDR3 runs from the conserved cysteine through the conserved F or W. A D gene is named only where the DNA matches it firmly. Size tells how often a clone was seen (once, few, many) or the class of an expanded clone, and some rows leave it out.

D gene,V gene,clone size,J gene,CDR3 DNA,CDR3 protein
-,TRBV12-3/TRBV12-4,-,TRBJ1-1,TGTGCCACCCGAATAGGGGTCACTGAAGCTTTCTTT,CATRIGVTEAFF
-,TRBV18,-,TRBJ2-1,TGTGCCAGCTCACCACTGGCTGCCCCCTACAATGAGCAGTTCTTC,CASSPLAAPYNEQFF
-,TRBV19,-,TRBJ1-2,TGTGCCAGTAGTATGGGGGGAATCCATGGCTACACCTTC,CASSMGGIHGYTF
TRBD1,TRBV19,-,TRBJ1-5,TGTGCCAGTAGAAATAGACAGGGTAATCAGCCCCAGCATTTT,CASRNRQGNQPQHF
-,TRBV19,-,TRBJ2-7,TGTGCCAGTAGTATTTCTTGGTTCGGGACAACCTACGAGCAGTACTTC,CASSISWFGTTYEQYF
TRBD2,TRBV6-5,-,TRBJ2-1,TGTGCCAGCAGCCGGACTAGCGGCACTAATGAGCAGTTCTTC,CASSRTSGTNEQFF
TRBD2,TRBV28,-,TRBJ2-1,TGTGCCAGCAGTACCGGGACTAGCGGTTACAATGAGCAGTTCTTC,CASSTGTSGYNEQFF
-,TRBV28,-,TRBJ1-6,TGTGCCAGCACCATTGCGGGGCGGGACTCTTTTGGACCCCTCCACTTT,CASTIAGRDSFGPLHF
-,TRBV11-2,-,TRBJ2-5,TGTGCCAGCAGCTTCGAAACAGGGATGGAGACCCAGTACTTC,CASSFETGMETQYF
-,TRBV7-2,-,TRBJ1-5,TGTGCCAGCAGCTCTCGGACGGAGGTTTATAGCAATCAGCCCCAGCATTTT,CASSSRTEVYSNQPQHF
-,TRBV24-1,-,TRBJ1-1,TGTGCCACCAGTGATTCCAGGGTGTCGGAAGCTTTCTTT,CATSDSRVSEAFF
TRBD1,TRBV6-5,once,TRBJ1-6,TGTGCCAGCAGGGGGACAGGGGAAAATTCACCCCTCCACTTT,CASRGTGENSPLHF
TRBD2,TRBV9,-,TRBJ2-5,TGTGCCAGCAGCGTAGCTCTAGCGGGTGATCAAGAGACCCAGTACTTC,CASSVALAGDQETQYF
TRBD2,TRBV7-6,once,TRBJ2-5,TGTGCCAGCAGCCCGACGAGTGCGGGAGGCCAAGAGACCCAGTACTTC,CASSPTSAGGQETQYF
TRBD1,TRBV2,-,TRBJ1-6,TGTGCCAGCAGTGCCCGGGACAGCTCGAATTCACCCCTCCACTTT,CASSARDSSNSPLHF
TRBD1,TRBV12-5,-,TRBJ2-1,TGTGCTAGTGGTTTGGACCCGAAGGTCGACAGGGACAATGAGCAGTTCTTC,CASGLDPKVDRDNEQFF
TRBD1,TRBV28,few,TRBJ1-5,TGTGCCAGCAGTCGACAGGGGCGCAGTAATCAGCCCCAGCATTTT,CASSRQGRSNQPQHF
-,TRBV3-1/TRBV3-2,-,TRBJ1-2,TGTGCCAGCAGCCCCCTTACCAGGGGATCTGGTGGCTACACCTTC,CASSPLTRGSGGYTF
TRBD2,TRBV24-1,-,TRBJ2-1,TGTGCCACCAGTGATCCCCCCACTAGCGGGGTGAGCTCCTACAATGAGCAGTTCTTC,CATSDPPTSGVSSYNEQFF
-,TRBV4-3,-,TRBJ1-3,TGCGCCAGCAGCCAACTGGCGGCCTCCTCTGGAAACACCATATATTTT,CASSQLAASSGNTIYF
-,TRBV9,-,TRBJ1-1,TGTGCCAGCAGCCCAGCCGGGGGGACTGAAGCTTTCTTT,CASSPAGGTEAFF
TRBD2,TRBV6-5,-,TRBJ2-7,TGTGCCAGCAGATGGGCTAGCGGCTCCTACGAGCAGTACTTC,CASRWASGSYEQYF